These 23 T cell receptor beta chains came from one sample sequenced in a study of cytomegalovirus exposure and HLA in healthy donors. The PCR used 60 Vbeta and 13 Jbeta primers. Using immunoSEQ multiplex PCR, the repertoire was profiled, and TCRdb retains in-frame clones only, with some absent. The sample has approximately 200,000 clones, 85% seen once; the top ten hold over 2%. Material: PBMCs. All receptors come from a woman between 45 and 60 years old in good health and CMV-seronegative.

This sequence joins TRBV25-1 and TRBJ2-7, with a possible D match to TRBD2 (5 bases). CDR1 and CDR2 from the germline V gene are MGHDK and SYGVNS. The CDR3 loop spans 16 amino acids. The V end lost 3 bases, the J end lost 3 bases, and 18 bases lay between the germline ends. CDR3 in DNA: TGTGCCAGCAGTGAGGATAGGGCGGGCAGACTCTACGAGCAGTACTTC. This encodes CASSEDRAGRLYEQYF.

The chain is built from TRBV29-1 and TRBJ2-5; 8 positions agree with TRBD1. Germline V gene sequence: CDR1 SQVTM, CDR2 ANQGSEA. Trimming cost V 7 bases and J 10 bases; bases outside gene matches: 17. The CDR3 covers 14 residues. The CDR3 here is CSASQGGPRRGQYF. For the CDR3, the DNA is TGCAGCGCCTCACAGGGGGGCCCCCGTAGGGGCCAGTACTTC.

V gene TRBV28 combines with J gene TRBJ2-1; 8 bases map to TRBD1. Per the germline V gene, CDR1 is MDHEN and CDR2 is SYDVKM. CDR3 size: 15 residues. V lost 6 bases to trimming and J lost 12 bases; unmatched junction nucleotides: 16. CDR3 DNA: TGTGCCAGCAGCCCATCCGGGACAGGCATCCCAGGGCAGTTCTTC. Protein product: CASSPSGTGIPGQFF.

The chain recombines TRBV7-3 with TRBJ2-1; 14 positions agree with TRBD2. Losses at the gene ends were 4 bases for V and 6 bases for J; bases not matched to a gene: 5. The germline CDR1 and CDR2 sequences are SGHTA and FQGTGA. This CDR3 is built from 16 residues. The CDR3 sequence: CASSSWTSGRLNEQFF. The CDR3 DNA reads TGTGCCAGCAGCTCTTGGACTAGCGGGAGGCTCAATGAGCAGTTCTTC.

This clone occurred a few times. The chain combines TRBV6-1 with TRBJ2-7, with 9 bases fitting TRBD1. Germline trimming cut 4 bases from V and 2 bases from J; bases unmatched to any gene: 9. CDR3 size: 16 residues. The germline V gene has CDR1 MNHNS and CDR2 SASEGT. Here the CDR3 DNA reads TGTGCCAGCAGTGTCGGTATAGGGACAGGGCCCTACGAGCAGTACTTC. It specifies CASSVGIGTGPYEQYF.

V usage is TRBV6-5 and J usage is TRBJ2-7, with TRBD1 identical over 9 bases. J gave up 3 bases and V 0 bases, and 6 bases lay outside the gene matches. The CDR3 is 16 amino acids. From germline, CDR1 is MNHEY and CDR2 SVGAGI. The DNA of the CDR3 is TGTGCCAGCAGTTACTCGACCTGGACAGGGGACTACGAGCAGTACTTC. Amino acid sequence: CASSYSTWTGDYEQYF.

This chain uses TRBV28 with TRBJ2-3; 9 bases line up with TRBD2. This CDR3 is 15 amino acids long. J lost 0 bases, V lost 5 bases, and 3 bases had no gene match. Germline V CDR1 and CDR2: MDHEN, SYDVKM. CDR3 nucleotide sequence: TGTGCCAGCAGTACCGGGACTAGCAGCACAGATACGCAGTATTTT. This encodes CASSTGTSSTDTQYF.

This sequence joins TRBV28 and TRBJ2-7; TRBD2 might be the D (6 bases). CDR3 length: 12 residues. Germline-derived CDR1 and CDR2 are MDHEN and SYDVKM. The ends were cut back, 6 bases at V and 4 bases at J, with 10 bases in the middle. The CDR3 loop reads CASREGPYEQYF. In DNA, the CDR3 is TGTGCCAGCAGGGAGGGCCCGTACGAGCAGTACTTC.

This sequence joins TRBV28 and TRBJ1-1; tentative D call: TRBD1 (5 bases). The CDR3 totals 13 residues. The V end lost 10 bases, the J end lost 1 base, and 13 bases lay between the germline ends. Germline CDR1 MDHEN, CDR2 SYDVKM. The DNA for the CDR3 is TGTGCCACCACCCAGGGAGGGAACACTGAAGCTTTCTTT. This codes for CATTQGGNTEAFF.

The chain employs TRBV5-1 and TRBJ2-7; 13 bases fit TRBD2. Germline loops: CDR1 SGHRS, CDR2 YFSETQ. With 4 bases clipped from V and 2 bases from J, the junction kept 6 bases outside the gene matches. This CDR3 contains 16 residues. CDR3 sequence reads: CASSPRLAGGPYEQYF. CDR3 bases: TGCGCCAGCAGCCCTCGACTAGCGGGAGGACCCTACGAGCAGTACTTC. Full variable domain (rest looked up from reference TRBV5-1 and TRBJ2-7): KAGVTQTPRYLIKTRGQQVTLSCSPISGHRSVSWYQQTPGQGLQFLFEYFSETQRNKGNFPGRFSGRQFSNSRSEMNVSTLELGDSALYLCASSPRLAGGPYEQYFGPGTRLTVT.

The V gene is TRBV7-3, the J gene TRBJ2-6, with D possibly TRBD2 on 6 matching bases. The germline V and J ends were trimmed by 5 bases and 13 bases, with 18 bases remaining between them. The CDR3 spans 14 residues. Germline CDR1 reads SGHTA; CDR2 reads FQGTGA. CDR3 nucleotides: TGTGCCAGCAGCCCCGGGACTGAGAGAAGTGTCCTGACTTTC. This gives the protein CASSPGTERSVLTF.

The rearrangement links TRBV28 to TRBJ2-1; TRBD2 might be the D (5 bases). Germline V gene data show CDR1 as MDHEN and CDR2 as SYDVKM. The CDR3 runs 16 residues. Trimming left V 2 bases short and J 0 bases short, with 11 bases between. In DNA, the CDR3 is TGTGCCAGCAGTTTAAGGACTTCGAGCTCCTACAATGAGCAGTTCTTC. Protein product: CASSLRTSSSYNEQFF.

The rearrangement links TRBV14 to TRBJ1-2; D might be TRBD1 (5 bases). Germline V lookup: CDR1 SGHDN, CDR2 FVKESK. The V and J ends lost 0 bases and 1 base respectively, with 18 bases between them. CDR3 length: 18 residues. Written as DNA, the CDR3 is TGTGCCAGCAGCCAAGATCGGGGGGTGACTTGGTATAACTATGGCTACACCTTC. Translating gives CASSQDRGVTWYNYGYTF.

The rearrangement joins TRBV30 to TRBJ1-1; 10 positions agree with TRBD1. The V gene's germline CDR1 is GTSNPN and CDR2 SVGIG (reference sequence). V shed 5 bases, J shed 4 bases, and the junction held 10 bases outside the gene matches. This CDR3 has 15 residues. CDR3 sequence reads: CAWGDRGWGVTEAFF. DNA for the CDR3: TGTGCCTGGGGGGACAGGGGTTGGGGGGTCACTGAAGCTTTCTTT.

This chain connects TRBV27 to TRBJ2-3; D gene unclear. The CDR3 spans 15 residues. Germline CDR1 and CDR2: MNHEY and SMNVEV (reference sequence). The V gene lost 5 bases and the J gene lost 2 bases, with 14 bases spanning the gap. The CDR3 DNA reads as TGTGCCAGCAGTCCAATACTTACTGCCACAGATACGCAGTATTTT. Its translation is CASSPILTATDTQYF.

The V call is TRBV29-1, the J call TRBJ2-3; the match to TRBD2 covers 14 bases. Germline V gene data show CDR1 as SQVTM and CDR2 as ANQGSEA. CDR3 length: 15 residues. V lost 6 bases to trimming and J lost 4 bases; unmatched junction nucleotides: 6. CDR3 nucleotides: TGCAGCGTCCAGGGGACTAGCGGGAGTTCAGATACGCAGTATTTT. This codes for CSVQGTSGSSDTQYF.

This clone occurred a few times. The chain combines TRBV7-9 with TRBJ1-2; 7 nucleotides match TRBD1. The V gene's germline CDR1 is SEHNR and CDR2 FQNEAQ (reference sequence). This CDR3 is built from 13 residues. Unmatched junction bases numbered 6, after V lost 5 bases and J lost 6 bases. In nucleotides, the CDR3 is TGTGCCAGCAGCAGACAGGGCTTCGATGGCTACACCTTC. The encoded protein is CASSRQGFDGYTF.

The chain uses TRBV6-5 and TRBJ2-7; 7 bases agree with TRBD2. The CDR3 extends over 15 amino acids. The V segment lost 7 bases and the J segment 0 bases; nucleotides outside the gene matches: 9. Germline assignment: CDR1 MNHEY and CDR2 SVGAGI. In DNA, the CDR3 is TGTGCCAGCAACCCTAGCGGTTCGTCCTCCTACGAGCAGTACTTC. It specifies CASNPSGSSSYEQYF.

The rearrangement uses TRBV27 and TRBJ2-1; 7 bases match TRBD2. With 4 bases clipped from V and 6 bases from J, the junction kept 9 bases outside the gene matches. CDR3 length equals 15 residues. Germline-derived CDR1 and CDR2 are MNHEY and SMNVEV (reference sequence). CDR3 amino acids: CASSSWEGGTNEQFF. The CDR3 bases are TGTGCCAGCAGTTCGTGGGAGGGAGGGACCAATGAGCAGTTCTTC.

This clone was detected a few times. The CDR3 here is CASSSRQGYTEAFF. For the CDR3, the DNA is TGTGCCAGCAGTTCCCGGCAGGGTTACACTGAAGCTTTCTTT. The chain employs TRBV6-1 and TRBJ1-1; a weak D match, TRBD1 (5 bases). The CDR3 totals 14 residues. Germline V lookup: CDR1 MNHNS, CDR2 SASEGT. V lost 5 bases, J lost 3 bases, and 13 bases lay in between.

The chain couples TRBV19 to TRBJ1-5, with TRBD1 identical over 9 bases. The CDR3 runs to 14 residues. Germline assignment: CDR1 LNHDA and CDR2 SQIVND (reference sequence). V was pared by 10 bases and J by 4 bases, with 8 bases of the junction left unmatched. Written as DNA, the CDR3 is TGTGCCACCCAAGGACAGGGGAAAAATCAGCCCCAGCATTTT. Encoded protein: CATQGQGKNQPQHF.

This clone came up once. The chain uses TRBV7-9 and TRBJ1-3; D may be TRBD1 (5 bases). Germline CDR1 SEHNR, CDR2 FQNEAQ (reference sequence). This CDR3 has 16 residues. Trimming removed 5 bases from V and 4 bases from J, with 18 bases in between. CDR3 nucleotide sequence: TGTGCCAGCAGCCATCTAGCGCGGGGGAAAGGAAACACCATATATTTT. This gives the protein CASSHLARGKGNTIYF.

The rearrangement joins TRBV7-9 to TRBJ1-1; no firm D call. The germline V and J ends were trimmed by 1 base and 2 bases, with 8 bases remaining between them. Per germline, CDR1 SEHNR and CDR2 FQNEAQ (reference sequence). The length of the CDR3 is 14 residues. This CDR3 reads CASSLGGYNTEAFF. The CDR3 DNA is TGTGCCAGCAGCTTAGGAGGGTACAACACTGAAGCTTTCTTT.